These 27 T cell receptor beta chains originate from one sample sequenced in a study of blood T cell repertoires in COVID-19. Produced via immunoSEQ multiplex PCR; TCRdb's table is partial and in-frame only. The sample lists some 270,000 clones; about 90% were seen once. The specimen was PBMCs or T cells enriched from blood (not recorded which). The receptors here all came from a young woman with acute COVID-19.

This clone was found once. The rearrangement links TRBV2 to TRBJ2-6; D is possibly TRBD2 (7 bases). The CDR3 covers 16 residues. V dropped 6 bases and J dropped 0 bases, with 12 bases sitting between them. Germline V gene lookup returns CDR1 SNHLY and CDR2 FYNNEI. For the CDR3, the DNA is TGTGCCAGCAGCATCCGGGGGGCCTCTGGGGCCAACGTCCTGACTTTC. Translation gives CASSIRGASGANVLTF.

The chain employs TRBV5-1 and TRBJ2-7, with D possibly being TRBD2 (5 bases). Per the germline V gene, CDR1 is SGHRS and CDR2 is YFSETQ. The length of the CDR3 is 14 residues. Deletions cut 2 bases from V and 0 bases from J, with 9 bases between. CDR3 in DNA: TGCGCCAGCAGCTTAGAGGGTTTCTCCTACGAGCAGTACTTC. Encoded protein: CASSLEGFSYEQYF.

This clone turned up a few times. The chain employs TRBV2 and TRBJ2-7, with D possibly matching TRBD2 (5 bases). Germline V lookup: CDR1 SNHLY, CDR2 FYNNEI. The CDR3 consists of 16 residues. The V end was cut by 6 bases, the J end by 3 bases, with 21 bases between. The CDR3 loop reads CASRAEGYERIYEQYF. As DNA, the CDR3 is TGTGCCAGCAGAGCCGAGGGTTATGAGCGGATCTACGAGCAGTACTTC.

The rearrangement uses TRBV28 and TRBJ2-1, with TRBD2 matching over 10 bases. V shed 2 bases, J shed 5 bases, and the junction held 12 bases outside the gene matches. This CDR3 contains 18 residues. Germline-derived CDR1 and CDR2 are MDHEN and SYDVKM. The CDR3 region has the DNA TGTGCCAGCAGTTTAAGGACTAGCGGATCCCTCCTAAACAATGAGCAGTTCTTC. As protein: CASSLRTSGSLLNNEQFF.

J is TRBJ1-1 and V is TRBV28; D not resolved. This CDR3 region has 13 residues. Germline V gene lookup returns CDR1 MDHEN and CDR2 SYDVKM. The germline V and J ends were trimmed by 8 bases and 1 base, with 11 bases remaining between them. The CDR3 nucleotides are TGTGCCAGCTGGAATTGGGCGAACACTGAAGCTTTCTTT. Protein sequence: CASWNWANTEAFF.

This clone appeared once. The chain is built from TRBV7-2 and TRBJ2-7, with 13 bases that match TRBD2. J was trimmed by 7 bases and V by 2 bases; bases with no gene match: 8. The CDR3 sequence is 16 residues long. In germline, CDR1 is SGHTA, CDR2 FQGNSA. Here the CDR3 reads CASSLSMRLAGGEQYF. For the CDR3, the DNA is TGTGCCAGCAGCTTAAGTATGAGACTAGCGGGAGGAGAGCAGTACTTC.

This chain links TRBV9 with TRBJ1-1; no firm D call. The CDR3 extends over 13 amino acids. The germline V gene has CDR1 SGDLS and CDR2 YYNGEE. Trimming took off 1 base at V and 0 bases at J, with 4 bases between the two ends. CDR3 residues: CASSVQMNTEAFF. DNA of the CDR3: TGTGCCAGCAGCGTACAGATGAACACTGAAGCTTTCTTT.

The chain has TRBV28 and TRBJ2-7; maybe TRBD1 (5 bases). This CDR3 has 13 residues. Germline V gives CDR1 MDHEN, CDR2 SYDVKM. V dropped 2 bases and J dropped 1 base, with 6 bases sitting between them. Here the CDR3 reads CASSLQGSYEQYF. In DNA, the CDR3 is TGTGCCAGCAGTTTACAGGGATCCTACGAGCAGTACTTC.

The chain joins TRBV28 to TRBJ1-4; 9 bases line up with TRBD1. The CDR3 runs 14 residues. Germline trimming cut 6 bases from V and 7 bases from J; bases unmatched to any gene: 6. Germline-derived CDR1 and CDR2 are MDHEN and SYDVKM. As DNA, the CDR3 is TGTGCCAGCAGCCAGGACAGGGGTCTTGAAAAACTGTTTTTT. As protein: CASSQDRGLEKLFF.

This clone was seen only a few times. The chain couples TRBV28 to TRBJ1-4, with TRBD1 as a possible D gene (5 bases). With 3 bases removed from V and 10 bases from J, the gap between germline ends came to 18 bases. CDR3 size: 15 residues. The V gene's germline CDR1 is MDHEN and CDR2 SYDVKM. DNA of the CDR3: TGTGCCAGCAGTTTCGGTACCGCGGGGGTAGGAAAACTGTTTTTT. Translation: CASSFGTAGVGKLFF. Together with reference TRBV28 and TRBJ1-4, the CDR3 gives the full variable domain: DVKVTQSSRYLVKRTGEKVFLECVQDMDHENMFWYRQDPGLGLRLIYFSYDVKMKEKGDIPEGYSVSREKKERFSLILESASTNQTSMYLCASSFGTAGVGKLFFGSGTQLSVL.

V usage is TRBV28 and J usage is TRBJ1-1; 8 bases line up with TRBD1. Germline CDR1 MDHEN, CDR2 SYDVKM. This CDR3 comprises 13 residues. The V segment lost 5 bases and the J segment 4 bases; nucleotides outside the gene matches: 3. The DNA of the CDR3 is TGTGCCAGCAGTCTACAGGGGGTCACTGAAGCTTTCTTT. It codes for CASSLQGVTEAFF. Together with reference TRBV28 and TRBJ1-1, the CDR3 gives the full variable domain: DVKVTQSSRYLVKRTGEKVFLECVQDMDHENMFWYRQDPGLGLRLIYFSYDVKMKEKGDIPEGYSVSREKKERFSLILESASTNQTSMYLCASSLQGVTEAFFGQGTRLTVV.

V usage is TRBV10-3 and J usage is TRBJ2-7; D possibly corresponds to TRBD2 (6 bases). V gave up 1 base and J gave up 5 bases, with 12 bases separating them. This CDR3 contains 14 residues. Germline V CDR1 and CDR2: ENHRY, SYGVKD. The CDR3 here is CAISEYGSVDEQYF. The CDR3 DNA sequence: TGTGCCATCAGTGAGTACGGGAGCGTCGACGAGCAGTACTTC.

In this sample, this clone turned up a few times. The V gene is TRBV6-5, the J gene TRBJ1-1; D possibly corresponds to TRBD1 (5 bases). Germline lookup yields CDR1 MNHEY and CDR2 SVGAGI. V lost 0 bases to trimming and J lost 3 bases, with 14 bases between them. The CDR3 totals 16 residues. For the CDR3, the DNA is TGTGCCAGCAGTTACTCTACGATAGGGGTTGACACTGAAGCTTTCTTT. This encodes CASSYSTIGVDTEAFF.

The CDR3 is CASSHDREQPQHF. As DNA, the CDR3 is TGTGCCAGCAGCCACGACAGGGAACAGCCCCAGCATTTT. The chain joins TRBV7-9 to TRBJ1-5; 7 nucleotides line up with TRBD1. The CDR3 contains 13 residues. Germline trimming cut 5 bases from V and 7 bases from J; bases unmatched to any gene: 5. CDR1 SEHNR and CDR2 FQNEAQ come from the germline V gene (reference sequence).

This clone was observed once. This rearrangement joins TRBV7-9 to TRBJ2-1; 7 bases agree with TRBD1. With V trimmed by 1 base and J by 15 bases, 12 bases remained unmatched. Germline V gene data show CDR1 as SEHNR and CDR2 as FQNEAQ (reference sequence). The CDR3 length is 14 residues. CDR3 loop: CASSLEAGGRHMFF. CDR3 sequence (DNA): TGTGCCAGCAGCTTAGAGGCAGGGGGAAGACACATGTTCTTC. The full variable domain, rest sourced from reference TRBV7-9 and TRBJ2-1, is DTGVSQNPRHKITKRGQNVTFRCDPISEHNRLYWYRQTLGQGPEFLTYFQNEAQLEKSRLLSDRFSAERPKGSFSTLEIQRTEQGDSAMYLCASSLEAGGRHMFFGPGTRLTVL.

CDR3 bases: TGCGCCAGCAGCTTGCCCGTCGCGGCAGAAAACAATGAGCAGTTCTTC. This sequence encodes CASSLPVAAENNEQFF. The chain has TRBV5-1 and TRBJ2-1; D is ambiguous. Germline V gene data show CDR1 as SGHRS and CDR2 as YFSETQ. CDR3 length: 16 amino acids. V was clipped by 1 base and J by 5 bases, with 16 bases between them.

This clone appeared a single time. This sequence joins TRBV7-6 and TRBJ2-1, with 8 bases matching TRBD2. Germline CDR1 and CDR2: SGHVS and FNYEAQ. V lost 6 bases and J lost 6; bases outside the gene matches: 10. CDR3 length equals 15 residues. The chain's CDR3 is CASRSGTSDPNEQFF. The CDR3 nucleotides are TGTGCCAGCAGATCCGGGACTAGTGATCCCAATGAGCAGTTCTTC.

The chain joins TRBV18 to TRBJ2-7, with D tentatively TRBD1 (5 bases). Germline-derived CDR1 and CDR2 are KGHSH and LQKENI. This CDR3 region has 15 residues. V gave up 3 bases and J gave up 0 bases, with 12 bases separating them. CDR3 sequence (DNA): TGTGCCAGCTCACCTCCAGGGCCCCCCTCCTACGAGCAGTACTTC. Translation: CASSPPGPPSYEQYF.

The chain joins TRBV2 to TRBJ2-3, with D perhaps TRBD1 (5 bases). This CDR3 comprises 18 residues. CDR1 and CDR2 (germline): SNHLY, FYNNEI. V was clipped by 2 bases and J by 2 bases, with 20 bases between them. DNA for the CDR3: TGTGCCAGCAGTGAAATAAAAGGAGACAGAATCGCCACAGATACGCAGTATTTT. It codes for CASSEIKGDRIATDTQYF.

This clone was observed a few times. Written as DNA, the CDR3 is TGTGCCAGCAGCGGGGGACTAGCGGGAGAAGGCGAGCAGTACTTC. Amino acid sequence: CASSGGLAGEGEQYF. The chain recombines TRBV9 with TRBJ2-7; 14 nucleotides agree with TRBD2. V lost 3 bases, J lost 6 bases, and 5 bases stayed unmatched. This CDR3 region has 15 residues. The germline V gene has CDR1 SGDLS and CDR2 YYNGEE.

This chain joins TRBV5-8 and TRBJ1-3; no clear D gene. This CDR3 is built from 12 residues. Per the germline V gene, CDR1 is SGHTS and CDR2 is YDEGEE. V was cut by 2 bases and J by 4 bases, with 4 bases left in between. DNA of the CDR3: TGTGCCAGCAGCTTAGCAGGAAACACCATATATTTT. Its protein product is CASSLAGNTIYF. The full variable domain, completed using reference TRBV5-8 and TRBJ1-3, is EAGVTQSPTHLIKTRGQQATLRCSPISGHTSVYWYQQALGLGLQFLLWYDEGEERNRGNFPPRFSGRQFPNYSSELNVNALELEDSALYLCASSLAGNTIYFGEGSWLTVV.

The V gene is TRBV3-1 (or the pseudogene TRBV3-2), the J gene TRBJ1-6; 7 bases line up with TRBD1. V shed 1 base, J shed 8 bases, and the junction held 5 bases outside the gene matches. The CDR3 has 15 amino acids. Germline V CDR1 and CDR2: LGHDT, YNNKEL (reference sequence). In nucleotides, the CDR3 is TGTGCCAGCAGCCAAGGGACAGGTACGGATTCACCCCTCCACTTT. It codes for CASSQGTGTDSPLHF.

This clone was picked up a small number of times. V is TRBV7-6 and J is TRBJ2-7; TRBD2 matches 9 bases. CDR3 length: 14 residues. V shed 7 bases and J 3 bases; nucleotides not matched to a gene: 7. Looked up from germline, CDR1 is SGHVS and CDR2 is FNYEAQ. The CDR3 coding sequence is TGTGCCAGCACCCGGGGACTAGCAGGCTACGAGCAGTACTTC. As protein: CASTRGLAGYEQYF.

The table lists this clone with a count of one. The genes are TRBV21-1 and TRBJ1-5. TRBV21-1 is deemed a pseudogene. The length of the CDR3 is 18 residues. The CDR3 region is CASSKVRGYPYSNQPQHF. The CDR3 DNA is TGTGCCAGCAGCAAAGTTCGCGGATACCCATATAGCAATCAGCCCCAGCATTTT.

Remarks on this clone: This same CDR3 is encoded by further DNA sequences in the sample. The rearrangement uses TRBV27 and TRBJ2-7; 8 bases fit TRBD1. The CDR3 consists of 14 residues. Germline lookup yields CDR1 MNHEY and CDR2 SMNVEV (reference sequence). V lost 6 bases and J lost 7; bases outside the gene matches: 11. In DNA form, the CDR3 reads TGTGCCAGCAGCTCCGGGACAGGTCTTAGAGAGCAGTACTTC. It translates to CASSSGTGLREQYF.

This chain links TRBV5-6 with TRBJ2-2, with D perhaps matching TRBD1 (5 bases). Trimming took 4 bases from V and 6 from J, leaving 13 bases between them. The length of the CDR3 is 14 residues. Germline CDR1 is SGHDT and CDR2 is YYEEEE. The CDR3 nucleotides are TGTGCCAGCAGCAAAGATCCAGGGCCCGGGGAGCTGTTTTTT. Translation: CASSKDPGPGELFF.

The J gene is TRBJ1-3, the V gene TRBV28, with TRBD1 identical over 10 bases. The trim removed 5 bases at V and 4 bases at J, leaving 20 bases unmatched. Per germline, CDR1 MDHEN and CDR2 SYDVKM. The CDR3 length is 20 residues. The CDR3 DNA sequence: TGTGCCAGCAGTCTTCACCGGACAGGGGGTTTGAGGAAATCCGGAAACACCATATATTTT. This sequence encodes CASSLHRTGGLRKSGNTIYF.